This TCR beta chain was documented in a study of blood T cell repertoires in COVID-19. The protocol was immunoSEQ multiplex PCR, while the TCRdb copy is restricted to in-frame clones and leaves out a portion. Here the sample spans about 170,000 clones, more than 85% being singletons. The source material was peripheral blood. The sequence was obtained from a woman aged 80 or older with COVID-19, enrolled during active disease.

CDR3 in amino acids: CASIPDIDPFGYTF. The CDR3 DNA reads as TGTGCCAGCATCCCGGACATCGACCCCTTCGGCTACACCTTC. The chain links TRBV6-6 to TRBJ1-2; D possibly corresponds to TRBD1 (5 bases). Trimming cost V 7 bases and J 8 bases, with 20 bases left between them. CDR1 MNHNY and CDR2 SVGAGI come from the germline V gene (reference sequence). The CDR3 contains 14 residues.